These 20 T cell receptor beta chains were all obtained from the same sample, sequenced in a study of OX40 agonist ivuxolimab in advanced cancers. Some clones are missing from TCRdb's copy, which holds only in-frame ones; the method was immunoSEQ multiplex PCR. The sample lists tens of thousands of clones, about 85% occurring once. Sequenced material: CD4+ or CD8+ T cells sorted from blood, taken in a trial of the OX40 agonist ivuxolimab. These receptors were obtained from an adult with an advanced solid tumor such as melanoma, head and neck, liver or kidney cancer.

This sequence joins TRBV7-9 and TRBJ1-2, with D maybe TRBD1 (6 bases). V lost 5 bases and J lost 5, with 18 bases in between. In germline, CDR1 is SEHNR, CDR2 FQNEAQ (reference sequence). The CDR3 loop spans 15 amino acids. For the CDR3, the DNA is TGTGCCAGCAGCCCCCGAACAGGGATCGGGTATGGCTACACCTTC. It yields the protein CASSPRTGIGYGYTF. Filled out from reference TRBV7-9 and TRBJ1-2, the complete variable domain reads DTGVSQNPRHKITKRGQNVTFRCDPISEHNRLYWYRQTLGQGPEFLTYFQNEAQLEKSRLLSDRFSAERPKGSFSTLEIQRTEQGDSAMYLCASSPRTGIGYGYTFGSGTRLTVV.

The chain recombines TRBV2 with TRBJ1-1, with 7 positions matching TRBD1. CDR3 size: 13 residues. The germline V gene has CDR1 SNHLY and CDR2 FYNNEI. V shed 10 bases and J 2 bases; nucleotides not matched to a gene: 7. The CDR3 region has the DNA TGTGCCATCCACAGGACAGGCAACACTGAAGCTTTCTTT. Protein product: CAIHRTGNTEAFF.

This rearrangement joins TRBV7-9 to TRBJ2-7, with D possibly matching TRBD2 (5 bases). CDR3 length equals 13 residues. V was pared by 1 base and J by 6 bases, with 10 bases between. CDR1 is SEHNR, CDR2 FQNEAQ, per germline (reference sequence). CDR3 nucleotides: TGTGCCAGCAGCTTAGTAGCGCCTGGCGAGCAGTACTTC. Protein sequence: CASSLVAPGEQYF.

This clone was counted a few times. This chain joins TRBV10-3 and TRBJ1-5, with a weak D call TRBD1 (5 bases). V was shortened by 2 bases and J by 0 bases, with 8 bases between the two germline ends. Germline CDR1 is ENHRY and CDR2 is SYGVKD. The CDR3 runs 15 residues. Written as DNA, the CDR3 is TGTGCCATCAGTGAGGACAGATCTAGCAATCAGCCCCAGCATTTT. The encoded protein is CAISEDRSSNQPQHF.

The rearrangement links TRBV6-5 to TRBJ1-2, with D hard to call. Trimming took 5 bases from V and 8 from J, leaving 12 bases between them. The V gene's germline CDR1 is MNHEY and CDR2 SVGAGI. The CDR3 loop spans 12 amino acids. CDR3 bases: TGTGCCAGCAGTCCACCCTCGGGGGGCTACACCTTC. It translates to CASSPPSGGYTF.

As DNA, the CDR3 is TGTGCCAGCAGCCAACCGCGCGAACAAGAGACCCAGTACTTC. It yields the protein CASSQPREQETQYF. This rearrangement joins TRBV2 to TRBJ2-5, with D unresolved. The CDR3 length is 14 residues. In germline, CDR1 is SNHLY, CDR2 FYNNEI. V dropped 6 bases and J dropped 2 bases, with 13 bases sitting between them.

Concerning this clone itself: Other nucleotide sequences in the sample specify the same CDR3. The chain has TRBV20-1 and TRBJ2-5; no clear D. The V end lost 4 bases, the J end lost 1 base, and 1 base lay between the germline ends. Per germline, CDR1 DFQATT and CDR2 SNEGSKA (reference sequence). This CDR3 has 10 amino acids. The CDR3 region has the DNA TGCAGTGCTACCCAAGAGACCCAGTACTTC. Translated: CSATQETQYF.

The rearrangement uses TRBV2 and TRBJ1-1; D gene unclear. V dropped 4 bases and J dropped 3 bases, with 9 bases sitting between them. From germline, CDR1 is SNHLY and CDR2 FYNNEI. CDR3 length: 13 residues. DNA for the CDR3: TGTGCCAGCAGTGTATCGAGCGACACTGAAGCTTTCTTT. Translated: CASSVSSDTEAFF.

The chain has TRBV19 and TRBJ2-5; 8 bases align to TRBD2. Germline V CDR1 and CDR2: LNHDA, SQIVND (reference sequence). The CDR3 runs to 14 residues. After removal of 7 bases from V and 2 bases from J, the junction contained 6 bases not matched to a gene. The CDR3 loop is CASNGGRQQETQYF. The CDR3 DNA follows: TGTGCCAGTAATGGCGGGAGGCAACAAGAGACCCAGTACTTC.

For the CDR3, the DNA is TGTGCCAGCAGCATGACAGGAAATGGCTACACCTTC. Residues: CASSMTGNGYTF. The chain couples TRBV21-1 to TRBJ1-2; the table calls TRBD1, which could not be checked here. TRBV21-1 is marked as a pseudogene. This CDR3 contains 12 residues.

The CDR3 nucleotides are TGCGCCAGCAGCCAGACCCCAGGGGCGACCTACAATGAGCAGTTCTTC. This sequence encodes CASSQTPGATYNEQFF. This chain connects TRBV4-1 to TRBJ2-1, with D tentatively TRBD1 (6 bases). The ends were cut back, 3 bases at V and 2 bases at J, with 14 bases in the middle. CDR1 is MGHRA, CDR2 YSYEKL, per germline. The CDR3 runs to 16 residues.

The rearrangement uses TRBV5-1 and TRBJ2-7; TRBD1 agrees at 7 bases. CDR3 length equals 14 residues. The trim removed 4 bases at V and 4 bases at J, leaving 8 bases unmatched. CDR1 is SGHRS, CDR2 YFSETQ, per germline. CDR3 sequence: CASSRGQFLYEQYF. The CDR3 DNA reads TGCGCCAGCAGCAGGGGACAGTTTCTTTACGAGCAGTACTTC. Complete variable domain (other parts from reference TRBV5-1 and TRBJ2-7): KAGVTQTPRYLIKTRGQQVTLSCSPISGHRSVSWYQQTPGQGLQFLFEYFSETQRNKGNFPGRFSGRQFSNSRSEMNVSTLELGDSALYLCASSRGQFLYEQYFGPGTRLTVT.

The rearrangement joins TRBV6-1 to TRBJ2-2; the match to TRBD1 covers 9 bases. The germline gives CDR1 MNHNS, CDR2 SASEGT. CDR3 length: 18 residues. With 0 bases clipped from V and 5 bases from J, the junction kept 10 bases outside the gene matches. CDR3 DNA: TGTGCCAGCAGTGAAGCTGGGGCGGGGACAGGGTGGACCGGGGAGCTGTTTTTT. Its protein is CASSEAGAGTGWTGELFF.

The J gene is TRBJ2-1, the V gene TRBV19; D remains ambiguous. The CDR3 length is 15 residues. CDR1 LNHDA and CDR2 SQIVND come from the germline V gene (reference sequence). V was cut by 0 bases and J by 8 bases, with 14 bases left in between. This CDR3 reads CASSIETFGFYEQFF. The CDR3 DNA sequence: TGTGCCAGTAGTATAGAGACATTCGGCTTCTATGAGCAGTTCTTC.

This chain links TRBV7-9 with TRBJ1-1; 10 bases align to TRBD1. CDR1 and CDR2 from the germline V gene are SEHNR and FQNEAQ (reference sequence). This CDR3 is 16 amino acids long. V dropped 6 bases and J dropped 4; count of bases not matched to a gene: 11. The DNA of the CDR3 is TGTGCCAGCAGGGACACGACAGGGGGCTGGAGCACTGAAGCTTTCTTT. It yields the protein CASRDTTGGWSTEAFF.

V gene TRBV5-1 combines with J gene TRBJ2-5, with D maybe TRBD1 (5 bases). The CDR3 spans 15 residues. The V and J ends lost 0 bases and 3 bases respectively, with 12 bases between them. CDR1 is SGHRS and CDR2 is YFSETQ in the germline V gene. The CDR3 DNA reads TGCGCCAGCAGCTTGGGGTCAGGGATGAAAGAGACCCAGTACTTC. It yields the protein CASSLGSGMKETQYF.

The chain links TRBV5-1 to TRBJ1-5, with 8 bases matching TRBD1. CDR3 size: 14 residues. Germline trimming cut 4 bases from V and 7 bases from J; bases unmatched to any gene: 7. Germline V lookup: CDR1 SGHRS, CDR2 YFSETQ. The CDR3 DNA reads TGCGCCAGCAGCCCCGGGACAGGCTACCAGCCCCAGCATTTT. Encoded protein: CASSPGTGYQPQHF.

The genes are TRBV4-3 and TRBJ2-7; 12 bases map to TRBD2. The trim removed 0 bases at V and 4 bases at J, leaving 4 bases unmatched. The CDR3 covers 16 residues. The germline V gene encodes CDR1 LGHNA and CDR2 YSLEER. The CDR3, as DNA: TGCGCCAGCAGCCAAGACCTAGCGGGAGGGGGATACGAGCAGTACTTC. It is translated as CASSQDLAGGGYEQYF.

The chain uses TRBV30 and TRBJ2-7; tentatively, D is TRBD1 (5 bases). The germline V and J ends were trimmed by 0 bases and 8 bases, with 14 bases remaining between them. Germline V lookup: CDR1 GTSNPN, CDR2 SVGIG (reference sequence). The CDR3 is 13 residues long. The CDR3: CAWSVPSTVKQYF. DNA of the CDR3: TGTGCCTGGAGTGTCCCATCGACAGTGAAGCAGTACTTC.

A few counts support this clone. The V and J genes are TRBV13 and TRBJ2-7; the D gene is possibly TRBD1 (6 bases). Deletions cut 5 bases from V and 6 bases from J, with 11 bases between. The CDR3 consists of 12 residues. Germline loops: CDR1 PRHDT, CDR2 FYEKMQ (reference sequence). CDR3 coding DNA: TGTGCCAGCAGCCAAACAGGGTCCGAGCAGTACTTC. It translates to CASSQTGSEQYF.